These 9 T cell receptor beta chains were all obtained from the same sample, sequenced in a study of T cell responses to AZD1222 COVID-19 vaccine. The assay was immunoSEQ multiplex PCR, and TCRdb's table has in-frame clones only and misses some. The sample contains 90,000 to 140,000 clones, 89% of which appear only once. The source material was peripheral blood, sampled 28 days after the second AZD1222 dose. All receptors come from an adult who received the AZD1222 COVID-19 vaccine.

This chain joins TRBV9 and TRBJ1-2; 12 bases match TRBD1. The V and J ends lost 3 bases and 7 bases, in that order; junction bases with no gene match: 10. This CDR3 is built from 16 residues. In germline, CDR1 is SGDLS, CDR2 YYNGEE. The DNA for the CDR3 is TGTGCCAGCAGCGCCCAACCGGGACAGGGGGCTCGTGGCTACACCTTC. Encoded protein: CASSAQPGQGARGYTF.

The V call is TRBV28, the J call TRBJ1-4; D is unclear. Germline V gene data show CDR1 as MDHEN and CDR2 as SYDVKM. V was cut by 3 bases and J by 0 bases, with 8 bases left in between. This CDR3 comprises 15 residues. The CDR3: CASSFSGPTNEKLFF. Written as DNA, the CDR3 is TGTGCCAGCAGTTTTTCCGGACCAACTAATGAAAAACTGTTTTTT.

V and J are TRBV2 and TRBJ2-1, with no clear D. Germline assignment: CDR1 SNHLY and CDR2 FYNNEI. The CDR3 is 16 residues long. The V end was cut by 4 bases, the J end by 4 bases, with 17 bases between. The CDR3: CASSVDRSVPYNEQFF. The CDR3 DNA follows: TGTGCCAGCAGTGTTGACCGATCCGTACCTTACAATGAGCAGTTCTTC.

This clone has just a few counts. This chain links TRBV11-3 with TRBJ2-2; 7 nucleotides match TRBD2. This CDR3 has 12 amino acids. V dropped 4 bases and J dropped 7; count of bases not matched to a gene: 0. Germline V gives CDR1 SGHNT, CDR2 YENEEA. CDR3 coding DNA: TGTGCCAGCAGCTCGGGGGGCGGGGAGCTGTTTTTT. Protein sequence: CASSSGGGELFF.

This CDR3 reads CASSPTGTSYEQYF. The CDR3 DNA is TGTGCCAGCAGCCCCACCGGGACAAGTTACGAGCAGTACTTC. The chain uses TRBV7-3 and TRBJ2-7, with TRBD1 as a possible D gene (6 bases). Deletions cut 5 bases from V and 4 bases from J, with 15 bases between. This CDR3 contains 14 residues. CDR1 is SGHTA, CDR2 FQGTGA, per germline.

The V and J genes are TRBV5-1 and TRBJ2-2, with 15 bases identical to TRBD2. With V trimmed by 3 bases and J by 0 bases, 3 bases remained unmatched. Germline loops: CDR1 SGHRS, CDR2 YFSETQ. This CDR3 has 18 amino acids. The CDR3 here is CASSSGLAGGANTGELFF. The CDR3 region has the DNA TGCGCCAGCAGCTCGGGACTAGCGGGAGGTGCGAACACCGGGGAGCTGTTTTTT.

The chain uses TRBV13 and TRBJ2-4; weak D call: TRBD2 (6 bases). V was cut by 8 bases and J by 11 bases, with 10 bases left in between. Germline V gene data show CDR1 as PRHDT and CDR2 as FYEKMQ (reference sequence). The CDR3 extends over 10 amino acids. In nucleotides, the CDR3 is TGTGCCAGCTCCCGGGAGTTTCAGTACTTC. Translated, it gives CASSREFQYF. Looking up the rest from reference TRBV13 and TRBJ2-4 gives the full variable domain: AAGVIQSPRHLIKEKRETATLKCYPIPRHDTVYWYQQGPGQDPQFLISFYEKMQSDKGSIPDRFSAQQFSDYHSELNMSSLELGDSALYFCASSREFQYFGAGTRLSVL.

The chain employs TRBV30 and TRBJ1-2; D remains ambiguous. This CDR3 has 13 amino acids. Trimming took 5 bases from V and 3 from J, leaving 13 bases between them. Germline V gives CDR1 GTSNPN, CDR2 SVGIG (reference sequence). DNA for the CDR3: TGTGCCTGGCGTCGGGAGGCAGACTATGGCTACACCTTC. Translating gives CAWRREADYGYTF.

V usage is TRBV11-2 and J usage is TRBJ2-7, with TRBD2 identical over 12 bases. V was clipped by 2 bases and J by 3 bases; unmatched bases: 5. Germline lookup yields CDR1 SGHAT and CDR2 FQNNGV. The CDR3 length is 16 residues. Written as DNA, the CDR3 is TGTGCCAGCAGCTTATCTAGCGGGAGGGGGTTCTACGAGCAGTACTTC. Its protein is CASSLSSGRGFYEQYF. Together with reference TRBV11-2 and TRBJ2-7, the CDR3 gives the full variable domain: EAGVAQSPRYKIIEKRQSVAFWCNPISGHATLYWYQQILGQGPKLLIQFQNNGVVDDSQLPKDRFSAERLKGVDSTLKIQPAKLEDSAVYLCASSLSSGRGFYEQYFGPGTRLTVT.